This T cell receptor beta chain was captured in a study of blood T cell repertoires in COVID-19 (dated by TCRdb to about 2020). Regarding the complete study: The collaborator samples originated in the United States, Italy and Spain and spanned the acute and convalescent phases of COVID-19. The material from the prospective study consisted of cDNA or gDNA derived from T cells, B-cell-depleted T cells, or PBMCs. Deeply sampled blood TCRbeta repertoires from subjects exposed to, actively infected with, or recovered from COVID-19 were included in the dataset. The repertoires were made available in a free public database intended to serve as a resource for research on the immune response to SARS-CoV-2. Samples came from the ongoing ImmuneRACE study (first 160 participants) plus 1,254 subjects from 6 global collaborators. A de-identified subject ID, COVID-19 status, age in years and sex were almost always included in the sample metadata. HLA class I and class II types, where available, came from metadata supplied by the sample provider rather than from assay-based typing. What the research found in general, with its limitations: The amount of clinical and demographic metadata varied by source and participant and was provided uncurated.

TCRbeta CDR3 regions were amplified from genomic DNA using the immunoSEQ Assay, a bias-controlled multiplex PCR. As for the authors' bioinformatics: Within the assay, amplification of reference gene primers was used to estimate how many nucleated cells each sample contained. Sequence reads were collapsed and filtered to measure the absolute abundance of every unique TCRbeta CDR3 rearrangement. For each sample, productive Simpson clonality was calculated by taking the square root of Simpson's diversity index across productive rearrangements. TCRdb took this table from immuneACCESS and kept in-frame rearrangements with V and J called. Such tables lack part of the clones; where checked against another copy, unresolved V genes explain under half of the gap, and the rest is unexplained. From that table come the V and J calls and clone size; the DNA was used to work out D and trimming. The sample table records roughly 340,000 clones; around 91% of these occur just once. 1% of the sample comes from the top ten.

Participants in the prospective study were aged roughly 18 to 90 years, lived in about two dozen United States geographic areas, and enrolled through a virtual design. Cohort assignment in the prospective study relied on participant-reported clinical history from a screening survey and a study questionnaire. For ImmuneRACE Cohort 3, a participant was defined as recovered based on two consecutive negative NP/OP PCR tests, clearance by a healthcare professional, or resolution of symptoms. Each participant in the prospective study had whole blood, serum and a nasopharyngeal or oropharyngeal swab collected by mobile phlebotomists. Additional blood draws and questionnaires over an approximately 2-month period could optionally be provided by prospective study participants. Prospective study blood samples were shipped either frozen or at room temperature before DNA extraction. Including the terminal cysteine and phenylalanine, the CDR3 comprises 16 residues. The sequence is cut down to CDR3 DNA, 48 bases in frame from base 1. CDR1 SEHNR and CDR2 FQNEAQ are derived from the germline V gene (reference sequence). After removal of 5 bases from V and 1 base from J, the junction retains 6 bases not matched to a gene.

A remark on this clone: Its antigen is currently not known. The input lacks base qualities; no much larger clone sits a single base away.

The sequence derives from a man younger than 35 who had recovered from COVID-19. The sequence links TRBV7-9 to TRBJ1-1, with 11 central nucleotides matching TRBD1. The sample taken for sequencing was PBMCs or T cells enriched from blood (not recorded which). The CDR3 is CASSPGQGAENTEAFF. The nucleotide sequence is TGTGCCAGCAGCCCAGGACAGGGGGCAGAGAACACTGAAGCTTTCTTT.